Each of the 30 T cell receptor beta chains below was sequenced from the same sample in a study of cytomegalovirus exposure and HLA in healthy donors. The PCR used 60 Vbeta and 13 Jbeta primers. Clones were read by immunoSEQ multiplex PCR, and TCRdb kept only the in-frame ones, dropping some. The sample holds approximately 150,000 clones; around 72% are singletons and the top ten take around 2.4%. Specimen: PBMCs. The receptor source for this set is a female donor in good health and CMV-seronegative.

Only a few counts were recorded for this clone. The gene calls are TRBV6-6 and TRBJ1-1, with D tentatively TRBD1 (6 bases). Looked up from germline, CDR1 is MNHNY and CDR2 is SVGAGI (reference sequence). The CDR3 contains 13 residues. Deletions cut 7 bases from V and 1 base from J, with 10 bases between. The CDR3 sequence: CASTLGQNTEAFF. The CDR3 coding sequence is TGTGCCAGCACCTTGGGACAGAACACTGAAGCTTTCTTT.

V gene TRBV11-2 combines with J gene TRBJ2-7; the match to TRBD1 covers 7 bases. J gave up 3 bases and V 1 base, and 6 bases lay outside the gene matches. The CDR3 runs to 15 residues. Germline V gene sequence: CDR1 SGHAT, CDR2 FQNNGV. The DNA of the CDR3 is TGTGCCAGCAGCTTAGGGGCAGGGGGAGACTACGAGCAGTACTTC. Its protein is CASSLGAGGDYEQYF. The complete variable domain, with remaining parts taken from reference TRBV11-2 and TRBJ2-7, reads EAGVAQSPRYKIIEKRQSVAFWCNPISGHATLYWYQQILGQGPKLLIQFQNNGVVDDSQLPKDRFSAERLKGVDSTLKIQPAKLEDSAVYLCASSLGAGGDYEQYFGPGTRLTVT.

V is TRBV4-1 and J is TRBJ2-7; 9 bases align to TRBD2. Germline V gene data show CDR1 as MGHRA and CDR2 as YSYEKL. The CDR3 covers 17 residues. V lost 0 bases and J lost 6; bases outside the gene matches: 12. The CDR3 is CASSQDLSRAGGLEQYF. Written as DNA, the CDR3 is TGCGCCAGCAGCCAAGATTTATCTAGGGCGGGGGGGCTCGAGCAGTACTTC.

The CDR3: CASSQGAVSSGYTF. As DNA, the CDR3 is TGCGCCAGCAGCCAAGGAGCGGTTTCATCTGGCTACACCTTC. The rearrangement links TRBV4-3 to TRBJ1-2; D gene uncertain. CDR1 and CDR2 from the germline V gene are LGHNA and YSLEER. The CDR3 is 14 amino acids. V was clipped by 1 base and J by 7 bases, with 13 bases between them.

To note about this clone: The same CDR3 arises from other DNA sequences in this sample as well. The genes are TRBV18 and TRBJ2-1; 7 bases align to TRBD1. This CDR3 has 15 amino acids. J lost 0 bases, V lost 3 bases, and 2 bases had no gene match. The V gene's germline CDR1 is KGHSH and CDR2 LQKENI. This CDR3 reads CASSPTGYSYNEQFF. The CDR3, as DNA: TGTGCCAGCTCACCGACAGGGTACTCCTACAATGAGCAGTTCTTC. The full variable domain, in which reference TRBV18 and TRBJ2-1 provide the parts outside the CDR3, is NAGVMQNPRHLVRRRGQEARLRCSPMKGHSHVYWYRQLPEEGLKFMVYLQKENIIDESGMPKERFSAEFPKEGPSILRIQQVVRGDSAAYFCASSPTGYSYNEQFFGPGTRLTVL.

This clone was seen a few times. The rearrangement links TRBV7-3 to TRBJ2-7; TRBD1 aligns across 7 bases. The CDR3 runs 13 residues. Germline values: CDR1 SGHTA, CDR2 FQGTGA. V lost 2 bases, J lost 6 bases, and 4 bases stayed unmatched. CDR3 protein: CASSLGHRGEQYF. CDR3 nucleotides: TGTGCCAGCAGCTTAGGGCACAGGGGCGAGCAGTACTTC.

V gene TRBV9 combines with J gene TRBJ2-1; 7 nucleotides align to TRBD2. The V gene's germline CDR1 is SGDLS and CDR2 YYNGEE. V lost 0 bases and J lost 2; bases outside the gene matches: 2. This CDR3 region has 15 residues. This chain's CDR3 is CASSVAGTTYNEQFF. The CDR3 nucleotides are TGTGCCAGCAGCGTAGCTGGGACTACCTACAATGAGCAGTTCTTC.

This chain connects TRBV6-4 to TRBJ1-5; TRBD1 matches 7 bases. The J segment lost 2 bases and the V segment lost 5 bases, leaving 18 bases of the junction unmatched. The CDR3 has 19 amino acids. Germline V gene data show CDR1 as MRHNA and CDR2 as SNTAGT. CDR3 DNA sequence: TGTGCCAGCAGTCCAGGTGTGGGGACAGCTCGAGAGGGCAATCAGCCCCAGCATTTT. The encoded protein is CASSPGVGTAREGNQPQHF.

This clone has only one observation. This chain uses TRBV5-5 with TRBJ1-4; 9 nucleotides line up with TRBD1. This CDR3 has 14 residues. The ends lost 4 bases at V and 11 bases at J; junction bases unmatched: 9. Germline CDR1 reads SGHKS; CDR2 reads YYEKEE (reference sequence). CDR3 in amino acids: CASSGGTGPWKLFF. The CDR3 nucleotides are TGTGCCAGCAGCGGCGGGACAGGGCCTTGGAAACTGTTTTTT.

The chain carries TRBV7-2 and TRBJ1-3, with D possibly being TRBD1 (5 bases). The CDR3 is 14 residues long. V gave up 5 bases and J gave up 6 bases, with 14 bases separating them. CDR1 and CDR2 (germline): SGHTA, FQGNSA. The CDR3 reads CASSLGPGLNTIYF. CDR3 coding DNA: TGTGCCAGCAGCCTGGGCCCAGGGTTAAACACCATATATTTT.

The rearrangement joins TRBV19 to TRBJ2-1, with 8 bases fitting TRBD2. Germline CDR1 is LNHDA and CDR2 is SQIVND (reference sequence). With V trimmed by 3 bases and J by 0 bases, 1 base remained unmatched. This CDR3 is 15 amino acids long. CDR3 residues: CASSMGLGSYNEQFF. In nucleotides, the CDR3 is TGTGCCAGTAGTATGGGACTAGGCTCCTACAATGAGCAGTTCTTC.

The chain links TRBV18 to TRBJ1-4; no reliable D call. This CDR3 spans 15 amino acids. The germline CDR1 and CDR2 sequences are KGHSH and LQKENI. V lost 0 bases and J 4 bases, leaving 9 bases between the germline ends. The CDR3 reads CASSPPPSRNEKLFF. The CDR3, as DNA: TGTGCCAGCTCACCACCGCCGAGCCGTAATGAAAAACTGTTTTTT. Drawing the rest from reference TRBV18 and TRBJ1-4, the complete variable domain is NAGVMQNPRHLVRRRGQEARLRCSPMKGHSHVYWYRQLPEEGLKFMVYLQKENIIDESGMPKERFSAEFPKEGPSILRIQQVVRGDSAAYFCASSPPPSRNEKLFFGSGTQLSVL.

The rearrangement joins TRBV11-2 to TRBJ2-2, with TRBD2 matching 7 bases. The CDR3 totals 16 residues. V lost 4 bases and J lost 4; bases outside the gene matches: 9. CDR1 SGHAT and CDR2 FQNNGV come from the germline V gene. CDR3 amino acids: CASSYKTGGGTGELFF. Here the CDR3 DNA reads TGTGCCAGCAGCTACAAGACGGGGGGTGGCACCGGGGAGCTGTTTTTT.

Only one count was recorded for this clone. A read error may produce the germline difference seen at one junction end. The chain employs TRBV7-2 and TRBJ2-4; 11 bases are shared with TRBD1. This CDR3 comprises 15 residues. Germline assignment: CDR1 SGHTA and CDR2 FQGNSA. CDR3 nucleotides: TGTGCCAGCAGCGCCAGGGACAGGGGGGGAAACAGTCAGTACTTC. Its protein is CASSARDRGGNSQYF.

J is TRBJ2-5 and V is TRBV2; 12 bases map to TRBD2. There are 16 residues in the CDR3. Germline V lookup: CDR1 SNHLY, CDR2 FYNNEI. Losses at the gene ends were 3 bases for V and 7 bases for J; bases not matched to a gene: 9. The CDR3 here is CASSDLGLAGSLTQYF. CDR3 bases: TGTGCCAGCAGTGACCTTGGACTAGCGGGGAGTTTGACCCAGTACTTC.

This chain joins TRBV21-1 and TRBJ1-5; the table's TRBD1 call for D was not verified on the DNA. TRBV21-1 is marked as a pseudogene. The CDR3 has 20 amino acids. The CDR3 sequence is CASSKQAVRTGDYSNQPQHF. CDR3 coding DNA: TGTGCCAGCAGCAAACAGGCAGTCAGGACAGGGGATTATAGCAATCAGCCCCAGCATTTT.

This chain joins TRBV7-9 and TRBJ1-1; TRBD1 agrees at 7 bases. In germline, CDR1 is SEHNR, CDR2 FQNEAQ (reference sequence). The J segment lost 0 bases and the V segment lost 5 bases, leaving 3 bases of the junction unmatched. The CDR3 is 14 amino acids. CDR3 region: CASSDRVMNTEAFF. The DNA of the CDR3 is TGTGCCAGCAGCGACAGGGTGATGAACACTGAAGCTTTCTTT.

The rearrangement uses TRBV6-6 and TRBJ1-3, with a possible D match to TRBD1 (6 bases). V was trimmed by 8 bases and J by 2 bases, leaving 19 bases between them. The CDR3 has 16 residues. Germline-derived CDR1 and CDR2 are MNHNY and SVGAGI (reference sequence). The CDR3 region is CASYWGGRGTGNTIYF. CDR3 nucleotides: TGTGCCAGCTATTGGGGGGGCAGGGGCACTGGAAACACCATATATTTT.

The chain links TRBV7-2 to TRBJ2-7; TRBD1 matches at 9 bases. CDR1 and CDR2 (germline): SGHTA, FQGNSA. This CDR3 has 14 residues. Trimming cost V 5 bases and J 7 bases; bases outside gene matches: 9. CDR3 coding DNA: TGTGCCAGCAGCAATACAGGGGGCGCGGGAGAGCAGTACTTC. The encoded protein is CASSNTGGAGEQYF. Filled out from reference TRBV7-2 and TRBJ2-7, the complete variable domain reads GAGVSQSPSNKVTEKGKDVELRCDPISGHTALYWYRQSLGQGLEFLIYFQGNSAPDKSGLPSDRFSAERTGGSVSTLTIQRTQQEDSAVYLCASSNTGGAGEQYFGPGTRLTVT.

The J gene is TRBJ2-1, the V gene TRBV28, with TRBD2 matching over 11 bases. This CDR3 spans 15 amino acids. CDR1 MDHEN and CDR2 SYDVKM come from the germline V gene. V trimming: 3 bases; J trimming: 4 bases; junction bases outside the gene matches: 2. The CDR3 nucleotides are TGTGCCAGCAGTTTTGGGACTAGCGGATACAATGAGCAGTTCTTC. Protein product: CASSFGTSGYNEQFF.

The chain combines TRBV7-2 with TRBJ2-5; D might be TRBD2 (5 bases). The length of the CDR3 is 14 residues. The V gene lost 8 bases and the J gene lost 3 bases, with 16 bases spanning the gap. Germline V gene sequence: CDR1 SGHTA, CDR2 FQGNSA. The CDR3 nucleotides read TGTGCCAGCCTTGAATACGCCGGGAAAGAGACCCAGTACTTC. Protein sequence: CASLEYAGKETQYF.

The chain couples TRBV4-3 to TRBJ2-7; possibly TRBD2 for D (6 bases). The length of the CDR3 is 14 residues. The germline V gene encodes CDR1 LGHNA and CDR2 YSLEER. V was clipped by 4 bases and J by 4 bases, with 14 bases between them. DNA for the CDR3: TGCGCCAGCAGCCCTGGTCGGGGGAGTTACGAGCAGTACTTC. Translated, it gives CASSPGRGSYEQYF.

In this sample, this clone turned up a few times. The chain links TRBV6-6 to TRBJ1-5, with no clear D. V dropped 5 bases and J dropped 3 bases, with 11 bases sitting between them. Germline V lookup: CDR1 MNHNY, CDR2 SVGAGI (reference sequence). CDR3 length: 14 amino acids. The CDR3 DNA reads TGTGCCAGCAGTGCCTCGGACTACAATCAGCCCCAGCATTTT. Translating gives CASSASDYNQPQHF.

The chain couples TRBV28 to TRBJ1-4, with D perhaps matching TRBD1 (5 bases). CDR3 length: 15 amino acids. Looked up from germline, CDR1 is MDHEN and CDR2 is SYDVKM. Deletions cut 5 bases from V and 0 bases from J, with 10 bases between. CDR3 in DNA: TGTGCCAGCAGTCCAGGGTCTTCAACTAATGAAAAACTGTTTTTT. This gives the protein CASSPGSSTNEKLFF.

The CDR3 coding sequence is TGTGCCAGCAGTTTTACATATACGCAGTATTTT. Its protein is CASSFTYTQYF. V is TRBV28 and J is TRBJ2-3; D gene ambiguous. This CDR3 contains 11 residues. Germline CDR1 is MDHEN and CDR2 is SYDVKM. V lost 3 bases and J lost 7, with 5 bases in between.

V and J are TRBV19 and TRBJ1-2; D remains ambiguous. CDR3 length: 12 residues. Trimming shortened V by 5 bases and J by 4 bases, and 8 bases separated the two germline ends. Germline CDR1 LNHDA, CDR2 SQIVND (reference sequence). CDR3 nucleotide sequence: TGTGCCAGTAGTGCCGGACTCTATGGCTACACCTTC. Translation: CASSAGLYGYTF.

The rearrangement links TRBV27 to TRBJ1-1; TRBD1 agrees at 7 bases. V dropped 4 bases and J dropped 7; count of bases not matched to a gene: 9. Germline V gene lookup returns CDR1 MNHEY and CDR2 SMNVEV (reference sequence). The CDR3 sequence is 14 residues long. The CDR3 sequence is CASSSWTGTYEAFF. In DNA, the CDR3 is TGTGCCAGCAGTTCGTGGACAGGAACCTATGAAGCTTTCTTT.

The chain carries TRBV6-5 and TRBJ1-2; TRBD1 is a possible D gene (5 bases). The CDR3 totals 14 residues. CDR1 is MNHEY and CDR2 is SVGAGI in the germline V gene. The V end was cut by 6 bases, the J end by 5 bases, with 16 bases between. The CDR3 protein is CASRQIGADYGYTF. In DNA, the CDR3 is TGTGCCAGCAGACAGATTGGGGCAGATTATGGCTACACCTTC.

The chain uses TRBV7-9 and TRBJ2-2; TRBD1 aligns across 7 bases. The CDR3 runs to 17 residues. Germline CDR1 and CDR2: SEHNR and FQNEAQ (reference sequence). The J segment lost 5 bases and the V segment lost 0 bases, leaving 9 bases of the junction unmatched. For the CDR3, the DNA is TGTGCCAGCAGCTTAGCGTGGACAGGCGGTGAGACCGGGGAGCTGTTTTTT. Its protein is CASSLAWTGGETGELFF.

Only a few counts were recorded for this clone. The chain has TRBV5-1 and TRBJ2-2, with 9 bases fitting TRBD1. Losses at the gene ends were 4 bases for V and 5 bases for J; bases not matched to a gene: 21. From germline, CDR1 is SGHRS and CDR2 YFSETQ. The CDR3 is 20 residues long. CDR3 DNA sequence: TGCGCCAGCAGCCCTTACCGGGACAGGGTTGTGACGAGGGATACCGGGGAGCTGTTTTTT. Translation gives CASSPYRDRVVTRDTGELFF.